This T cell receptor (beta chain) was identified in a study of blood T cell repertoires in COVID-19. Study as a whole: Sample material is recorded as cDNA or gDNA derived from T cells, B-cell-depleted T cells, or PBMCs.

CDR1 and CDR2 (germline): LGHDT, YNNKEL (reference sequence). The germline V and J ends were trimmed by 3 bases and 4 bases, with 6 bases remaining between them. The CDR3 loop spans 12 amino acids. This clone has only a few counts. Original analysis: Counts of nucleated cells, estimated from reference gene primer amplification, were obtained. Clones were read by immunoSEQ multiplex PCR, and TCRdb kept only the in-frame ones, dropping some. D and trimming come from the DNA, and the V and J calls and clone size come from that table. Of some 73,000 clones in the sample, more than 65% were seen once. This TCR came from a human donor in a cohort sampled during active COVID-19. The specimen sequenced was peripheral blood. The gene calls are TRBV3-1 (or the pseudogene TRBV3-2) and TRBJ1-1; D remains ambiguous. The DNA of the CDR3 is TGTGCCAGCAGCCAGTCGTCCACTGAAGCTTTCTTT. The encoded protein is CASSQSSTEAFF.